What follows is one T cell receptor (beta chain) and its context. The sample belongs to a study of blood T cell repertoires in COVID-19. As for the study in general: PBMCs, B-cell-depleted T cells, or T cells provided the cDNA or gDNA that made up the material.

This table comes from immunoSEQ multiplex PCR, and its TCRdb copy is limited to in-frame clones, with some not included. The sample has about 120,000 clones; roughly 80% are singletons. Germline CDR1 is SGDLS and CDR2 is YYNGEE. V dropped 3 bases and J dropped 7 bases, with 20 bases sitting between them. The CDR3 consists of 15 residues. The chain combines TRBV9 with TRBJ2-7; weak D call: TRBD1 (8 bases). What was sequenced was peripheral blood. This sequence was found in a man aged 70-80 years with acute or convalescent COVID-19. The CDR3 DNA is TGTGCCAGCAGCGGCGGGAGACAGGGGTTTGAAGAGCAGTACTTC. Translating gives CASSGGRQGFEEQYF.